This T cell receptor beta chain was found in a study of technical replicates of blood from several donors. V was clipped by 3 bases and J by 4 bases; unmatched bases: 5. Germline CDR1 reads MRHNA; CDR2 reads SNTAGT. This CDR3 region has 15 residues. Profiled with immunoSEQ multiplex PCR; TCRdb holds only in-frame clones, not every one. The sample contains about 59,000 clones, 75% to 90% of which appear only once. This clone was detected a few times. This sequence was found in a human donor in good health. Some clones in this sample may be carry-over from other donors' samples. This chain uses TRBV6-4 with TRBJ2-3; 9 nucleotides match TRBD1. The sample was PBMCs. The CDR3 nucleotides read TGTGCCAGCAGTGAGGCGGGACAGGGTGCAGATACGCAGTATTTT. It encodes CASSEAGQGADTQYF.